This T cell receptor beta chain is drawn from a study of CD8 T cells in Susac syndrome. Study-level background: At the time of blood draw, patients with Susac syndrome were therapy-naive, receiving corticosteroids, or receiving intravenous immunoglobulin alone.

The sequenced target, TCR beta, came from blood CD8+ and CD4+ T cells. Negative isolation was used for CD8+ and CD4+ T cells, and FACS enrichment was applied to TEMRA cells. Germline loops: CDR1 LGHDT, CDR2 YNNKEL (reference sequence). V trimming: 3 bases; J trimming: 5 bases; junction bases outside the gene matches: 6. CDR3 length: 16 amino acids. An input of roughly 0.45 to 1 ug of RNA was subjected to reverse transcription using random hexamers. The amplification used immunoSEQ multiplex PCR on TCR beta CDR3; it spanned 54 Vbeta and 13 Jbeta. TCRdb redid the calling of the immunoSEQ multiplex PCR reads with MiXCR, one entry per CDR3 protein. The repertoire holds 150,000 to 180,000 distinct CDR3 sequences, with 90% to 95% as singletons.

The clonotype was recovered from a human donor with Susac syndrome. Sequencing used CD4+ T cells from PBMCs. The chain has TRBV3-1 and TRBJ2-2; 10 bases are shared with TRBD1. CDR3 DNA sequence: TGTGCCAGCAGCCACACAGACAGGGGGCAAACCGGGGAGCTGTTTTTT. Amino acid sequence: CASSHTDRGQTGELFF.